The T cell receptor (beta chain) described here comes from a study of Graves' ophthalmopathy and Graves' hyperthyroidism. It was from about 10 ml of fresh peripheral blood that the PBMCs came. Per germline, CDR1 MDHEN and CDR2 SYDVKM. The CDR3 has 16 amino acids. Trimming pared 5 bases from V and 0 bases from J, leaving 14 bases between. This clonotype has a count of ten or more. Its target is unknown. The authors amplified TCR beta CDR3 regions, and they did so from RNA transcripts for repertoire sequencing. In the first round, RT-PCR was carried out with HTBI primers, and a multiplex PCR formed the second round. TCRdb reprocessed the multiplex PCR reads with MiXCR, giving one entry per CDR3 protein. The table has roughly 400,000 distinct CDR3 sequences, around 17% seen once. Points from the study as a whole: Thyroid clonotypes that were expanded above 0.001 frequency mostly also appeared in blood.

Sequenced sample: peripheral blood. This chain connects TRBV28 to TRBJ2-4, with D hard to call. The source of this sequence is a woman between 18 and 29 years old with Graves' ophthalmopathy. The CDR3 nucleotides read TGTGCCAGCAGTCCGCTCCCCGAACTAGCCAAAAACATTCAGTACTTC. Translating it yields CASSPLPELAKNIQYF. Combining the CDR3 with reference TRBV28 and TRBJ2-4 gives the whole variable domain DVKVTQSSRYLVKRTGEKVFLECVQDMDHENMFWYRQDPGLGLRLIYFSYDVKMKEKGDIPEGYSVSREKKERFSLILESASTNQTSMYLCASSPLPELAKNIQYFGAGTRLSVL.